The source of this T cell receptor beta chain is a study of OX40 agonist ivuxolimab in advanced cancers. The assay was immunoSEQ multiplex PCR, and TCRdb's table has in-frame clones only and misses some. Here the sample spans roughly 89,000 clones, around 89% being singletons. The CDR3 is made up of 12 amino acids. Looked up from germline, CDR1 is MNHEY and CDR2 is SMNVEV (reference sequence). Trimming removed 6 bases at V and 3 bases at J, with 9 bases between. This specimen was CD4+ or CD8+ T cells sorted from blood, taken in a trial of the OX40 agonist ivuxolimab. This clonotype was sampled from an adult with an advanced solid tumor such as melanoma, head and neck, liver or kidney cancer. V and J are TRBV27 and TRBJ2-7, with a weak D call TRBD1 (6 bases). CDR3 DNA sequence: TGTGCCAGCAGGGACAGTCTCTACGAGCAGTACTTC. Amino acid sequence: CASRDSLYEQYF.